The present TCR beta chain was sequenced within a study of beta chain features in type 1 diabetes. The study reverse transcribed the entire isolated RNA, so it sequenced expressed TCRB transcripts. TCRdb keeps only in-frame clones here, not all; method: immunoSEQ multiplex PCR. The data contain 200,000 to 250,000 clones, around 9.6% of them seen just once; the ten biggest clones take up 0.03% to 0.035%. The germline V gene has CDR1 WSHSY and CDR2 SAAADI. Trimming removed 10 bases from V and 2 bases from J, with 15 bases in between. The CDR3 totals 13 residues. This clonotype was sampled from a young woman in good health. The chain is built from TRBV10-2 and TRBJ2-7, with D tentatively TRBD1 (5 bases). Input material: naive CD4+ T cells from blood. The CDR3 DNA reads TGCGCCATAAGAATCACAGGTACCTACGAGCAGTACTTC. Protein sequence: CAIRITGTYEQYF.